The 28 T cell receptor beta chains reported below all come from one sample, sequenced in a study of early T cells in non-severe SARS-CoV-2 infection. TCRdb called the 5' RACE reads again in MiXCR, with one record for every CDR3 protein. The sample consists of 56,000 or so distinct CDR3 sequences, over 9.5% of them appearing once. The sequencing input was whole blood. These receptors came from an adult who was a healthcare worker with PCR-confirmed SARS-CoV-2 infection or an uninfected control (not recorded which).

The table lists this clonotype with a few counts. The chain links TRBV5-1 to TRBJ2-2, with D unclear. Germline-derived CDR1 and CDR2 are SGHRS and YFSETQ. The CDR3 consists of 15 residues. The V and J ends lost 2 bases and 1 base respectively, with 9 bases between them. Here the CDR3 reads CASSFREVNTGELFF. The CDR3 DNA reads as TGCGCCAGCAGCTTCCGAGAGGTGAACACCGGGGAGCTGTTTTTT.

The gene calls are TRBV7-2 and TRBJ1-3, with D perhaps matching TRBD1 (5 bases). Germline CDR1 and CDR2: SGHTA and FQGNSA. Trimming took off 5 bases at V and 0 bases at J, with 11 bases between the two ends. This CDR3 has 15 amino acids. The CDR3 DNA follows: TGTGCCAGCAGCCCACAGGCCCGCTCTGGAAACACCATATATTTT. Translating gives CASSPQARSGNTIYF. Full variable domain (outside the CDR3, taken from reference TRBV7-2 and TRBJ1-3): GAGVSQSPSNKVTEKGKDVELRCDPISGHTALYWYRQSLGQGLEFLIYFQGNSAPDKSGLPSDRFSAERTGGSVSTLTIQRTQQEDSAVYLCASSPQARSGNTIYFGEGSWLTVV.

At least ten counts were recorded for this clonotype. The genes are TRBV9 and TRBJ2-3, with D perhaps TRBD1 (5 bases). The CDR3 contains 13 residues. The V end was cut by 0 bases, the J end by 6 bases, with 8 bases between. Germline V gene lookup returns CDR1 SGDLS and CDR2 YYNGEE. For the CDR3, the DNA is TGTGCCAGCAGCGTAGGGCCAGGGGATACGCAGTATTTT. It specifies CASSVGPGDTQYF.

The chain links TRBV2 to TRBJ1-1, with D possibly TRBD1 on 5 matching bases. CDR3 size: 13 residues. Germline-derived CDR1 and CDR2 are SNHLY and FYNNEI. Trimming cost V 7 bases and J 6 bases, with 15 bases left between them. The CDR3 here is CASNAGLGAEAFF. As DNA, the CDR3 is TGTGCCAGCAACGCAGGCCTAGGGGCTGAAGCTTTCTTT.

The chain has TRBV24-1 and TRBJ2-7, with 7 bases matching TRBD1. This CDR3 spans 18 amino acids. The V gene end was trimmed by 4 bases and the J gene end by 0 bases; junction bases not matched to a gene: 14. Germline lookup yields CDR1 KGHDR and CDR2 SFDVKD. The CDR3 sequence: CATSEAGQEPLYSYEQYF. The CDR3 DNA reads TGTGCCACCAGTGAGGCAGGACAGGAGCCTCTATACTCCTACGAGCAGTACTTC.

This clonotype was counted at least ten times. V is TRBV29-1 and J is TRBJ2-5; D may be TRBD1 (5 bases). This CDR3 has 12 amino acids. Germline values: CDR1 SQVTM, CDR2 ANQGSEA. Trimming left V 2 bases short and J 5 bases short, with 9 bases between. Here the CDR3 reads CSVEYTGETQYF. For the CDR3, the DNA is TGCAGCGTTGAATACACAGGCGAGACCCAGTACTTC.

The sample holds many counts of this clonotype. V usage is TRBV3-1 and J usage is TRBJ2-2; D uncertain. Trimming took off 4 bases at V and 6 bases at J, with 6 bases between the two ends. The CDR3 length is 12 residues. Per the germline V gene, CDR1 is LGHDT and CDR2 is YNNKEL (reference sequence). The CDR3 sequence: CASSPGPGELFF. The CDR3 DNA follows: TGTGCCAGCAGCCCCGGTCCCGGGGAGCTGTTTTTT. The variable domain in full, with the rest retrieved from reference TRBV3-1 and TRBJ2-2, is DTAVSQTPKYLVTQMGNDKSIKCEQNLGHDTMYWYKQDSKKFLKIMFSYNNKELIINETVPNRFSPKSPDKAHLNLHINSLELGDSAVYFCASSPGPGELFFGEGSRLTVL.

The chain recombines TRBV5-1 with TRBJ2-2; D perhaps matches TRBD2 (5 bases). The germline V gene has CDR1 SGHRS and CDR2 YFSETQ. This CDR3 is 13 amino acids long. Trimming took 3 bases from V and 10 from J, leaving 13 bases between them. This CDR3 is CASSSRVKEELFF. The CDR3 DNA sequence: TGCGCCAGCAGCTCGCGGGTGAAGGAGGAGCTGTTTTTT. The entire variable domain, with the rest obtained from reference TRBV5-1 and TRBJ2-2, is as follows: KAGVTQTPRYLIKTRGQQVTLSCSPISGHRSVSWYQQTPGQGLQFLFEYFSETQRNKGNFPGRFSGRQFSNSRSEMNVSTLELGDSALYLCASSSRVKEELFFGEGSRLTVL.

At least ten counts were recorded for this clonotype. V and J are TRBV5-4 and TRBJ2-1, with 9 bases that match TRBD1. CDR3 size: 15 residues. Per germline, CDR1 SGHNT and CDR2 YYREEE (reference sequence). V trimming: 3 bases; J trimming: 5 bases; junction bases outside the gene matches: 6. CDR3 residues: CASSSPGQGHNEQFF. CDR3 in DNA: TGTGCCAGCAGCTCTCCGGGACAGGGACACAATGAGCAGTTCTTC. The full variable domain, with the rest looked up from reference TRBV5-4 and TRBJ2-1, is ETGVTQSPTHLIKTRGQQVTLRCSSQSGHNTVSWYQQALGQGPQFIFQYYREEENGRGNFPPRFSGLQFPNYSSELNVNALELDDSALYLCASSSPGQGHNEQFFGPGTRLTVL.

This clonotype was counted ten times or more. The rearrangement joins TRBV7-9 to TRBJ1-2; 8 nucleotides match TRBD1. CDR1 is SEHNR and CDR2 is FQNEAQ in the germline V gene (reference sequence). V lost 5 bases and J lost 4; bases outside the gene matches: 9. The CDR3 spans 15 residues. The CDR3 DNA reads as TGTGCCAGCAGCCGAGACAGGGGACCCTTCTATGGCTACACCTTC. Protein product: CASSRDRGPFYGYTF.

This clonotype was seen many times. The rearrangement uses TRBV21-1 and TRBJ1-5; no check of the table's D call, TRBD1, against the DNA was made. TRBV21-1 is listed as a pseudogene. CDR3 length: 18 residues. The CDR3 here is CASSNKNRGEVNGQPQHF. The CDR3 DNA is TGTGCCAGCAGCAACAAAAACAGGGGAGAGGTAAACGGTCAGCCCCAGCATTTT.

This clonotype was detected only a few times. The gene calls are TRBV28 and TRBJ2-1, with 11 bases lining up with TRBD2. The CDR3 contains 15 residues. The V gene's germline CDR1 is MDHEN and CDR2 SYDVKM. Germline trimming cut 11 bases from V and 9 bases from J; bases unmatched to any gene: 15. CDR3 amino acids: CAAHIAGGPRGEQFF. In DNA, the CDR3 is TGTGCCGCCCATATAGCGGGAGGGCCGAGGGGTGAGCAGTTCTTC.

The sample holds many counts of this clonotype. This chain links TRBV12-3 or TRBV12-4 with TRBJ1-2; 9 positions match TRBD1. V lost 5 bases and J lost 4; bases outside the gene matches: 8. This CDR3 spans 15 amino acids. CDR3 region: CASSPRTGALYGYTF. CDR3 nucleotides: TGTGCCAGCAGTCCCCGGACAGGGGCCCTCTATGGCTACACCTTC.

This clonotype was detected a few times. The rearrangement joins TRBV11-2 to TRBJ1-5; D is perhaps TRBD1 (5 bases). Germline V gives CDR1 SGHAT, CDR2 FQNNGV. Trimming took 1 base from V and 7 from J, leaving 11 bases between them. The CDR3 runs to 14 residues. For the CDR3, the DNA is TGTGCCAGCAGCTTAGCAGGGCAGGGCCAGCCCCAGCATTTT. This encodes CASSLAGQGQPQHF.

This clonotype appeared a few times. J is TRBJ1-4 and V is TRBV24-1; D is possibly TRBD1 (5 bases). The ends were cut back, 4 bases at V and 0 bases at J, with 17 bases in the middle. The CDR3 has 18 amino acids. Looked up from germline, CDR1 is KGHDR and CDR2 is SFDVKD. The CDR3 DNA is TGTGCCACCAGTGAACTGTGGAGTGACAGCCCAACTAATGAAAAACTGTTTTTT. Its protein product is CATSELWSDSPTNEKLFF.

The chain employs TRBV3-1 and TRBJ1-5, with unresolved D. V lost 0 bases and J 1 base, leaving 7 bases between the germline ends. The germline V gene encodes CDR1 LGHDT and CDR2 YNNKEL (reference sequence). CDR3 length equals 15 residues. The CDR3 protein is CASSQEGRSNQPQHF. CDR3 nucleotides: TGTGCCAGCAGCCAAGAAGGACGGAGCAATCAGCCCCAGCATTTT. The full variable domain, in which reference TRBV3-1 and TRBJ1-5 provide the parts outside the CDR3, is DTAVSQTPKYLVTQMGNDKSIKCEQNLGHDTMYWYKQDSKKFLKIMFSYNNKELIINETVPNRFSPKSPDKAHLNLHINSLELGDSAVYFCASSQEGRSNQPQHFGDGTRLSIL.

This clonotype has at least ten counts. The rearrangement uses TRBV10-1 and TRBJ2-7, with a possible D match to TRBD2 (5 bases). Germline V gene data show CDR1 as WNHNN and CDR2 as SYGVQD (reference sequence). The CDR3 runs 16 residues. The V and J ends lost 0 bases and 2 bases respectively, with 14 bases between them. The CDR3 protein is CASSESRGGQTYEQYF. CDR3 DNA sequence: TGCGCCAGCAGTGAGTCTCGAGGAGGCCAAACCTACGAGCAGTACTTC.

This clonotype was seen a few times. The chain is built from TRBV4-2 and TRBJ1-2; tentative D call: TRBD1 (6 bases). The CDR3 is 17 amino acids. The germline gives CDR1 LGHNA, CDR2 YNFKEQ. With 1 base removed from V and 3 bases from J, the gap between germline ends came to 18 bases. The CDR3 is CASSQVVGQPFDYGYTF. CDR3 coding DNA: TGTGCCAGCAGCCAAGTAGTCGGACAGCCTTTTGACTATGGCTACACCTTC.

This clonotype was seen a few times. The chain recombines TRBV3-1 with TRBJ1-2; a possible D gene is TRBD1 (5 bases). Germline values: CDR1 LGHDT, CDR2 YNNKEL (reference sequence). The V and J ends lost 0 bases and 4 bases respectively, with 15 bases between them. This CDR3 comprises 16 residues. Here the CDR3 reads CASSQDSAGFLYGYTF. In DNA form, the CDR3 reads TGTGCCAGCAGCCAAGACTCTGCAGGGTTTCTCTATGGCTACACCTTC. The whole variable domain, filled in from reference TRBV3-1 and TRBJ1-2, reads DTAVSQTPKYLVTQMGNDKSIKCEQNLGHDTMYWYKQDSKKFLKIMFSYNNKELIINETVPNRFSPKSPDKAHLNLHINSLELGDSAVYFCASSQDSAGFLYGYTFGSGTRLTVV.

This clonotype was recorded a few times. CDR3 sequence: CASSFRTSGHPSTDTQYF. The CDR3 bases are TGTGCCAGCAGCTTTCGGACTAGCGGGCACCCTAGCACAGATACGCAGTATTTT. This sequence joins TRBV7-2 and TRBJ2-3; 11 bases align to TRBD2. Trimming at V came to 3 bases and at J to 0 bases, leaving 8 bases not matched to a gene. CDR1 and CDR2 from the germline V gene are SGHTA and FQGNSA. The CDR3 contains 18 residues.

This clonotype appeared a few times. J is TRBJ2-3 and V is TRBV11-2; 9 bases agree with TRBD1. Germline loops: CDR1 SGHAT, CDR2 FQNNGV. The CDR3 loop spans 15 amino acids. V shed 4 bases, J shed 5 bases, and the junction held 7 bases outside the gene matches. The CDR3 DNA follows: TGTGCCAGCAGCTCAACCGGGACAGGGAGAGATACGCAGTATTTT. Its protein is CASSSTGTGRDTQYF.

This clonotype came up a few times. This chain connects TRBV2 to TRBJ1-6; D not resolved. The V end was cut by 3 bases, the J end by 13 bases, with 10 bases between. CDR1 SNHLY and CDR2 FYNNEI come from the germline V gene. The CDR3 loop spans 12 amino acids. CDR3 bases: TGTGCCAGCAGTGACAGGAGAAAGCCCCTCCACTTT. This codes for CASSDRRKPLHF.

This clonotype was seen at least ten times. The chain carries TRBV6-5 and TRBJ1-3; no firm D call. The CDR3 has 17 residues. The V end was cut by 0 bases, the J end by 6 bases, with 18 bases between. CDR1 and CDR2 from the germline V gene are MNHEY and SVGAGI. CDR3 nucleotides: TGTGCCAGCAGTTACTCGGGAGGAGGCTCCACCCTAAACACCATATATTTT. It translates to CASSYSGGGSTLNTIYF.

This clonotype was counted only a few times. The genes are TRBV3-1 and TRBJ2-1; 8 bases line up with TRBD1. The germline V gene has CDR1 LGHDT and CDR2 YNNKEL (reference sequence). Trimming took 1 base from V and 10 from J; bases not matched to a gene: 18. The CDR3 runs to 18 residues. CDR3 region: CASSQGVQGAIPLGEQFF. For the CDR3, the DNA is TGTGCCAGCAGCCAAGGTGTCCAGGGGGCCATTCCCCTGGGGGAGCAGTTCTTC.

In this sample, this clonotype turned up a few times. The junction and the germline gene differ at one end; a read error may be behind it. Here the CDR3 DNA reads TGTGCCAGCAGCTTAGGAGCGGGGGGCCGGACCGGGGAGCTGTTTTTT. Its translation: CASSLGAGGRTGELFF. The V and J genes are TRBV12-3 or TRBV12-4 and TRBJ2-2; 9 bases map to TRBD2. CDR3 size: 16 residues.

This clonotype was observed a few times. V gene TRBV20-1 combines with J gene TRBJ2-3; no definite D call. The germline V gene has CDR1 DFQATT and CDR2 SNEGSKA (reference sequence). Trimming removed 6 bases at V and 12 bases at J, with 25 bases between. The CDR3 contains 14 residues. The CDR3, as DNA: TGCAGTGCCCCGAGGATGGACCCATCATCGACACAGTATTTT. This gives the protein CSAPRMDPSSTQYF.

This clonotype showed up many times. In DNA, the CDR3 is TGTGCCAGCAGCTTAGCCGGGATGGGCTACGAGCAGTACTTC. It yields the protein CASSLAGMGYEQYF. This chain connects TRBV7-6 to TRBJ2-7; weak D call: TRBD2 (5 bases). Germline CDR1 reads SGHVS; CDR2 reads FNYEAQ. V lost 0 bases, J lost 3 bases, and 9 bases lay in between. The CDR3 is 14 amino acids.

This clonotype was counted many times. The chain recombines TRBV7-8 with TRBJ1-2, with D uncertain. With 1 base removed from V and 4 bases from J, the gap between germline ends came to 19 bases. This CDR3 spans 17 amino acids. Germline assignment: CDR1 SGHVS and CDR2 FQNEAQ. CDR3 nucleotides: TGTGCCAGCAGCTTAGTAGGCCCGGTGGGCAGTCTCTATGGCTACACCTTC. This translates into CASSLVGPVGSLYGYTF.